This T cell receptor beta chain was observed in a study of T cells after yellow fever vaccination. In the study overall: The fractions with low cell numbers were processed using SMART-Seq v4 Ultra Low Input.

Template switching with 5'RACE generated the TCR cDNA and added a universal primer site and UMIs. TCRdb re-derived calls from the 5' RACE reads in MiXCR, one entry per CDR3 protein. The data hold about 340,000 distinct CDR3 sequences, with 7.5% to 9% observed a single time. This clonotype was picked up a small number of times. This TCR derives from a man aged 18 to 29 who received the YFV17D yellow fever vaccine. Sequencing was performed on PBMCs, taken on the day of the first yellow fever vaccination.

The CDR3 spells CADCQPQHF. CDR3 in DNA: TGTGCCGATTGTCAGCCCCAGCATTTT. The chain couples TRBV9 to TRBJ1-5; no definite D call. The CDR3 has 9 residues. V was trimmed by 10 bases and J by 6 bases, leaving 5 bases between them. Germline-derived CDR1 and CDR2 are SGDLS and YYNGEE. The variable domain in full, with the rest retrieved from reference TRBV9 and TRBJ1-5, is DSGVTQTPKHLITATGQRVTLRCSPRSGDLSVYWYQQSLDQGLQFLIQYYNGEERAKGNILERFSAQQFPDLHSELNLSSLELGDSALYFCADCQPQHFGDGTRLSIL.